Below, one TCR beta chain is given with its context. Antigen specificity is unknown. Generated by immunoSEQ multiplex PCR, the TCRdb table keeps only in-frame clones and is missing some. The sample carries more than 95,000 clones, about 89% recorded once. These data are taken from a study of cytomegalovirus exposure and HLA in healthy donors. With 4 bases clipped from V and 7 bases from J, the junction kept 8 bases outside the gene matches. The CDR3 totals 16 residues. Germline lookup yields CDR1 PRHDT and CDR2 FYEKMQ (reference sequence). Findings and caveats of the study: Cytomegalovirus-associated TCR beta chains were listed, numbering over 150.

Sample: PBMCs. The receptor was derived from a woman between 18 and 29 years old in good health and CMV-seronegative. The chain links TRBV13 to TRBJ2-2, with 11 bases that match TRBD2. The CDR3 here is CASSSLAGGPVGELFF. CDR3 bases: TGTGCCAGCAGCTCTTTAGCGGGAGGGCCGGTCGGGGAGCTGTTTTTT. Full variable domain (missing parts from reference TRBV13 and TRBJ2-2): AAGVIQSPRHLIKEKRETATLKCYPIPRHDTVYWYQQGPGQDPQFLISFYEKMQSDKGSIPDRFSAQQFSDYHSELNMSSLELGDSALYFCASSSLAGGPVGELFFGEGSRLTVL.